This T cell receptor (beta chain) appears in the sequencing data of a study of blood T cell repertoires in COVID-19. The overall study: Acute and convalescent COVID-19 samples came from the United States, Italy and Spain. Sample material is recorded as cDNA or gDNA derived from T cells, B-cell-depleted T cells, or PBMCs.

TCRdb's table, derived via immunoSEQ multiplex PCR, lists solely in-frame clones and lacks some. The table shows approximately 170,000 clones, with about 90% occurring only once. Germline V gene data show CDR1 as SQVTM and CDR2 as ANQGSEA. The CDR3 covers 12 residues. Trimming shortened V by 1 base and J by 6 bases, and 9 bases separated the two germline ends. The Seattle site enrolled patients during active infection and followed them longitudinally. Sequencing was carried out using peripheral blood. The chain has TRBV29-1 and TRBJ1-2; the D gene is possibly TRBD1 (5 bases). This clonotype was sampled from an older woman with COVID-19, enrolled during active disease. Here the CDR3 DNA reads TGCAGCGTTGAAGTTGGGGCCAATGGCTACACCTTC. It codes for CSVEVGANGYTF.